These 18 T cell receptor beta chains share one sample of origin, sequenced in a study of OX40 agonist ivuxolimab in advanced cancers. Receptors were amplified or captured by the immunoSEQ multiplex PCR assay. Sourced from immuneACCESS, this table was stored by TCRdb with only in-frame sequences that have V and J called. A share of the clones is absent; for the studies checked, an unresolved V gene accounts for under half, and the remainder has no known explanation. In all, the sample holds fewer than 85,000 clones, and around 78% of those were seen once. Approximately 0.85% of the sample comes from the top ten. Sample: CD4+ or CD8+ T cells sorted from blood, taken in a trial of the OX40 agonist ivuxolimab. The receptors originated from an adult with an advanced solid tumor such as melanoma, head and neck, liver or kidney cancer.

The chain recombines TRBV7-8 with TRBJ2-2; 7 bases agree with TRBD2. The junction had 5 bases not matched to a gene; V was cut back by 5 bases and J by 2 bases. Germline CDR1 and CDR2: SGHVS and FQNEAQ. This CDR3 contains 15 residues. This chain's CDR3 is CASSLSGANTGELFF. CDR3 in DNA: TGTGCCAGCAGCCTGAGCGGGGCTAACACCGGGGAGCTGTTTTTT.

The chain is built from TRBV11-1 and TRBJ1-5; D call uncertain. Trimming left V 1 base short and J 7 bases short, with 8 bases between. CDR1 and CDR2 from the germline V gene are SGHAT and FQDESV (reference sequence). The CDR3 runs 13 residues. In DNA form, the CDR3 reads TGTGCCAGCAGCTTAGGGGCGGAACAGCCCCAGCATTTT. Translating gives CASSLGAEQPQHF.

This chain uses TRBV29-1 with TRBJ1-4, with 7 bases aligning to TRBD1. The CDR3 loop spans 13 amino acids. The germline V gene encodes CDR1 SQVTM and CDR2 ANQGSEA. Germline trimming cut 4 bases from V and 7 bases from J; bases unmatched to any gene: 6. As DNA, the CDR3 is TGCAGCGTTGCTCAGGGGGAAGGTGAAAAACTGTTTTTT. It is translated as CSVAQGEGEKLFF. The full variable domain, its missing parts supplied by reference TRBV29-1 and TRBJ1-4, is SAVISQKPSRDICQRGTSLTIQCQVDSQVTMMFWYRQQPGQSLTLIATANQGSEATYESGFVIDKFPISRPNLTFSTLTVSNMSPEDSSIYLCSVAQGEGEKLFFGSGTQLSVL.

In DNA form, the CDR3 reads TGCGCCAGCAGCACCTCAGGGGAGGGGTTGGAAAAACTGTTTTTT. Its protein product is CASSTSGEGLEKLFF. V and J are TRBV5-1 and TRBJ1-4; TRBD1 is a possible D gene (6 bases). CDR1 SGHRS and CDR2 YFSETQ come from the germline V gene. Deletions cut 4 bases from V and 8 bases from J, with 18 bases between. This CDR3 is 15 amino acids long.

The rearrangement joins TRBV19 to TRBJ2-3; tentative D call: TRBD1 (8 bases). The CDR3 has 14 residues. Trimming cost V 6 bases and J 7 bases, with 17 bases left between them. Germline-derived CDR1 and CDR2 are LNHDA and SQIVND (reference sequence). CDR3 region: CASSENRGGNTQYF. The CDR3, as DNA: TGTGCCAGTAGCGAAAACAGGGGGGGGAATACGCAGTATTTT. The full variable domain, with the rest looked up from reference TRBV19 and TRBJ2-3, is DGGITQSPKYLFRKEGQNVTLSCEQNLNHDAMYWYRQDPGQGLRLIYYSQIVNDFQKGDIAEGYSVSREKKESFPLTVTSAQKNPTAFYLCASSENRGGNTQYFGPGTRLTVL.

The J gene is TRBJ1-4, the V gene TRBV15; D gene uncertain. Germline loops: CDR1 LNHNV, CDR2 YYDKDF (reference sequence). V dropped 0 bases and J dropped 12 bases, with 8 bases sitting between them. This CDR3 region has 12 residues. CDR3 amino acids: CATSRERRELFF. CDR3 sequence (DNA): TGTGCCACCAGCAGAGAGAGGAGGGAACTGTTTTTT.

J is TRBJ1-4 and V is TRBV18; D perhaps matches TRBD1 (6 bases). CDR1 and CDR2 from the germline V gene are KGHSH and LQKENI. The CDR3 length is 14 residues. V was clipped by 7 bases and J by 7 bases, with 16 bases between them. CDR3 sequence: CASCGDTGSEKLFF. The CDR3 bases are TGTGCCAGCTGCGGGGACACGGGGAGTGAAAAACTGTTTTTT.

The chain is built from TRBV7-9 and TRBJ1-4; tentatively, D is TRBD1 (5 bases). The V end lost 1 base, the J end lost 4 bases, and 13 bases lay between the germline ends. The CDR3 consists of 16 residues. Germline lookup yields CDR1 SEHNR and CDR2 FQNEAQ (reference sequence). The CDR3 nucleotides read TGTGCCAGCAGCTTAGGGGTGGCAGGGAGTAATGAAAAACTGTTTTTT. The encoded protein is CASSLGVAGSNEKLFF.

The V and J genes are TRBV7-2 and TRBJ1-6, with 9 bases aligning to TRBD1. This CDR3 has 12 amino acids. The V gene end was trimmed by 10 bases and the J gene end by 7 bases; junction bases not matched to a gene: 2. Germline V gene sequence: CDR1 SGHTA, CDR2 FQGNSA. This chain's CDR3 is CAIGQGNSPLHF. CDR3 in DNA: TGTGCCATCGGACAGGGGAATTCACCCCTCCACTTT.

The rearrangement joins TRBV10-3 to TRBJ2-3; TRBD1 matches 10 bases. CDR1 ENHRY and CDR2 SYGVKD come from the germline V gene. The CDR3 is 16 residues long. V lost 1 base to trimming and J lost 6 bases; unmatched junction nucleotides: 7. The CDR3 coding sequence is TGTGCCATCAGTGAGTGGGGGGACAGGGGAACTGATACGCAGTATTTT. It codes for CAISEWGDRGTDTQYF.

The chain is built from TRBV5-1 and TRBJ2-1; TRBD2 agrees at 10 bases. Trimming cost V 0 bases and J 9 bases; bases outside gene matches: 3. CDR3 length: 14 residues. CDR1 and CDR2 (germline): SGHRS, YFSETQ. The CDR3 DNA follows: TGCGCCAGCAGCTTGGAACTAGCGGGGACTGAGCAGTTCTTC. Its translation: CASSLELAGTEQFF.

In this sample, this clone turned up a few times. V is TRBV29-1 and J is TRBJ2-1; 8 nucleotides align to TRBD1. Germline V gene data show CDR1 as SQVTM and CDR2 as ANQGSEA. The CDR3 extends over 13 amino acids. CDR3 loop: CRAGTGKNNEQFF. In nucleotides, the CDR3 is TGCAGGGCGGGGACAGGAAAAAACAATGAGCAGTTCTTC.

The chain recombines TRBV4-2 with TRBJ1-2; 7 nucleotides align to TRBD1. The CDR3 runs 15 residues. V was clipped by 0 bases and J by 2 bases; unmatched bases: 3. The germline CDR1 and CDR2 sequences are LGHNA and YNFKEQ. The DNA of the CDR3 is TGTGCCAGCAGCCAAGACGGGACAGACAACTATGGCTACACCTTC. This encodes CASSQDGTDNYGYTF.

Here the CDR3 reads CASSRTSGGAVVWTDTQYF. As DNA, the CDR3 is TGTGCCAGTAGTAGGACTAGCGGGGGGGCCGTAGTATGGACAGATACGCAGTATTTT. The chain is built from TRBV19 and TRBJ2-3; 15 positions match TRBD2. The germline V gene encodes CDR1 LNHDA and CDR2 SQIVND (reference sequence). V dropped 4 bases and J dropped 3; count of bases not matched to a gene: 11. The CDR3 length is 19 residues.

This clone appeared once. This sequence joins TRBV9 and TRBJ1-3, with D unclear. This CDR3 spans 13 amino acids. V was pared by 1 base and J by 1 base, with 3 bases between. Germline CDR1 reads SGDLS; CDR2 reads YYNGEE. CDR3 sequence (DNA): TGTGCCAGCAGCGTAACTTCTGGAAACACCATATATTTT. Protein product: CASSVTSGNTIYF.

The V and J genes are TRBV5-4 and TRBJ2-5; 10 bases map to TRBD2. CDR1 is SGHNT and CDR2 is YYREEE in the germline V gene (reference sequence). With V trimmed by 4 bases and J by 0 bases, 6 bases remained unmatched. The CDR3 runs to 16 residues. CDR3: CASSLIAGGNQETQYF. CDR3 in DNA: TGTGCCAGCAGCCTAATAGCGGGGGGAAACCAAGAGACCCAGTACTTC.

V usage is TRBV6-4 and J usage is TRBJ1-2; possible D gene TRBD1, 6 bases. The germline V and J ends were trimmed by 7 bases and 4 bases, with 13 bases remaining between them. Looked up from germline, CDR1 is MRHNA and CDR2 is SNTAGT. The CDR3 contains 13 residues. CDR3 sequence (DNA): TGTGCCAGCATCGGACAGCCCTCCTATGGCTACACCTTC. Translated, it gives CASIGQPSYGYTF.

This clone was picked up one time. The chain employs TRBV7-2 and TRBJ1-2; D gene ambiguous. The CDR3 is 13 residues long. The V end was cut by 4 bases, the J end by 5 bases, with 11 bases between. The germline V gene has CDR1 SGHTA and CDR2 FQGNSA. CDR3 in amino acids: CASSSGRPYGYTF. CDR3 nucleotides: TGTGCCAGCAGCTCAGGACGGCCTTATGGCTACACCTTC.